The 6 T cell receptor beta chains presented below share a single source sample, sequenced in a study of CD8+ T cells in alopecia areata. Extraction and reverse transcription of RNA yielded cDNA as the sequencing template. The data were produced by immunoSEQ multiplex PCR, yet TCRdb's version contains in-frame clones alone and is incomplete. Of approximately 61,000 clones listed, around 96% are singletons. The starting material was CD8+ T cells sorted from blood, obtained at week 0. The source of these receptors is a human donor with alopecia areata.

The chain combines TRBV19 with TRBJ2-7; TRBD1 is a possible D gene (6 bases). V was shortened by 5 bases and J by 2 bases, with 16 bases between the two germline ends. Per germline, CDR1 LNHDA and CDR2 SQIVND (reference sequence). There are 15 residues in the CDR3. This CDR3 reads CASSALLTGTYEQYF. CDR3 sequence (DNA): TGTGCCAGTAGTGCCCTCTTGACAGGCACCTACGAGCAGTACTTC.

V usage is TRBV7-8 and J usage is TRBJ2-3; D gene unclear. Trimming removed 5 bases from V and 2 bases from J, with 11 bases in between. Germline V gene data show CDR1 as SGHVS and CDR2 as FQNEAQ. CDR3 length: 14 amino acids. The CDR3 sequence: CASSPRPYTDTQYF. CDR3 DNA: TGTGCCAGCAGCCCTAGGCCCTACACAGATACGCAGTATTTT.

The chain recombines TRBV4-2 with TRBJ1-2; maybe TRBD1 (5 bases). Germline V gives CDR1 LGHNA, CDR2 YNFKEQ. Trimming left V 4 bases short and J 7 bases short, with 13 bases between. The CDR3 totals 13 residues. The CDR3 sequence: CASSPTGGFGYTF. CDR3 sequence (DNA): TGTGCCAGCAGCCCCACAGGCGGCTTTGGCTACACCTTC.

The count of this clone is one. The chain recombines TRBV4-3 with TRBJ1-1; TRBD1 aligns across 9 bases. J was trimmed by 0 bases and V by 4 bases; bases with no gene match: 6. The CDR3 is made up of 16 amino acids. CDR1 and CDR2 from the germline V gene are LGHNA and YSLEER. CDR3 DNA sequence: TGCGCCAGCAGCCCCCGGGACAGGGAGGTGAACACTGAAGCTTTCTTT. Its translation is CASSPRDREVNTEAFF.

This clone was counted a single time. The chain has TRBV5-4 and TRBJ1-1; unclear D gene. The V end lost 2 bases, the J end lost 7 bases, and 6 bases lay between the germline ends. The germline gives CDR1 SGHNT, CDR2 YYREEE (reference sequence). The CDR3 consists of 11 residues. The CDR3 loop is CASSFGNEAFF. CDR3 bases: TGTGCCAGCAGCTTTGGTAATGAAGCTTTCTTT.

Here the CDR3 DNA reads TGTGCCAGCAGCCAGACCTTGAACACTGAAGCTTTCTTT. Its protein is CASSQTLNTEAFF. The chain employs TRBV5-6 and TRBJ1-1; D remains unclear. V shed 4 bases and J shed 0 bases, with 7 bases lying between them. Per germline, CDR1 SGHDT and CDR2 YYEEEE. The CDR3 sequence is 13 residues long.